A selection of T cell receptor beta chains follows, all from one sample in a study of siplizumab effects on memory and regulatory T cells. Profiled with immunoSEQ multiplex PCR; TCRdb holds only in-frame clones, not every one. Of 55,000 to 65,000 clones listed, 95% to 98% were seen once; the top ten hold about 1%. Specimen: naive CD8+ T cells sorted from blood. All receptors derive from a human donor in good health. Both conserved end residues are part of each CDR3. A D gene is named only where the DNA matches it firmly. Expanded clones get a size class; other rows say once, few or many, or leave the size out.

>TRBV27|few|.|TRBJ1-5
TGTGCCAGCAGTTTCCTGGGGCAGCCCCAGCATTTT
CASSFLGQPQHF
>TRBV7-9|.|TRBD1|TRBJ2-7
TGTGCCAGCAGTGAAACACAGGGGAATGACGAGCAGTACTTC
CASSETQGNDEQYF
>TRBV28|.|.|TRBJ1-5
TGTGCCAGCAATAAACAGGGTATCTACAATCAGCCCCAGCATTTT
CASNKQGIYNQPQHF
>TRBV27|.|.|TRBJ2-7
TGTGCCAGCAGTCCAAACCGGGACATCTCCTACGAGCAGTACTTC
CASSPNRDISYEQYF
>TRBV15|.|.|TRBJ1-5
TGTGCCACCAGCAGAGTGCCAGTTTATAGCAATCAGCCCCAGCATTTT
CATSRVPVYSNQPQHF
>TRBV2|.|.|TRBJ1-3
TGTGCCAGCAGTGAATGGGGGGCGAACACCATATATTTT
CASSEWGANTIYF
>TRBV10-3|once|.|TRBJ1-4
TGTGCCGCCCAAGGGACCCCAACTAATGAAAAACTGTTTTTT
CAAQGTPTNEKLFF
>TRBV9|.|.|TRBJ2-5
TGTGCCAGCAGCGTAGACTTTTTGTCGGAGACCCAGTACTTC
CASSVDFLSETQYF
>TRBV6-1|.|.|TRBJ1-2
TGTGCCAGCAGGACCATGACGTCCTATGGCTACACCTTC
CASRTMTSYGYTF
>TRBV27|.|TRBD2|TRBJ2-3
TGTGCCACCTTAGGACTAGTTGGAGATACGCAGTATTTT
CATLGLVGDTQYF
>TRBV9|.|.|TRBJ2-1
TGTGCCAGCAGCGTAGAAGGGGTGGGCAACAATGAGCAGTTCTTC
CASSVEGVGNNEQFF
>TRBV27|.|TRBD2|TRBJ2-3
TGTGCCAGCAGTCCCCCCGGACTAGCGGGAAGGGATACGCAGTATTTT
CASSPPGLAGRDTQYF
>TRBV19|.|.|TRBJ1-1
TGTGCCAGTAGTAGACGCGGTGGGGGCACTGAAGCTTTCTTT
CASSRRGGGTEAFF
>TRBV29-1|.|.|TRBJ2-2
TGCAGCGCCGAGGGGGACGGCACCGGGGAGCTGTTTTTT
CSAEGDGTGELFF
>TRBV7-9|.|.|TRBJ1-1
TGTGCCAGCAGCCACACGGGTCCGAACACTGAAGCTTTCTTT
CASSHTGPNTEAFF
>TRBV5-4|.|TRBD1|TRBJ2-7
TGTGCCAGCAGCCATGACAGGGGTGATGAGCAGTACTTC
CASSHDRGDEQYF
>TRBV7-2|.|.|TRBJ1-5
TGTGCCAGCAGCTTGTATCTCCGGACTGGTAGCAATCAGCCCCAGCATTTT
CASSLYLRTGSNQPQHF
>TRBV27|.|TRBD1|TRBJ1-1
TGTGCCAGCAGTCTCAGGGGGCGTGCTGAAGCTTTCTTT
CASSLRGRAEAFF
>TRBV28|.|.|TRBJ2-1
TGTGCCAGCAGTGTAACCCCACACTACAATGAGCAGTTCTTC
CASSVTPHYNEQFF
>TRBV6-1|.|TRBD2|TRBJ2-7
TGTGCCAGCAGTGAGGAGGGGGGACTAGCGGGCTACTACGAGCAGTACTTC
CASSEEGGLAGYYEQYF
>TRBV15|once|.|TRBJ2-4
TGTGCCACCAGCAGATTCCGTGAAGGAGGGTCCGTTCAGTACTTC
CATSRFREGGSVQYF
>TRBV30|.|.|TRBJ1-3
TGTGCCTGGACCTCGGACACTACTGGAAACACCATATATTTT
CAWTSDTTGNTIYF
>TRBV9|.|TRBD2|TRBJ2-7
TGTGCCAGCAGCGAGCTAGCGGGAGAATCGGATGAGCAGTACTTC
CASSELAGESDEQYF
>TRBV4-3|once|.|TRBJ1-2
TGCGCCAGCAGCCAAGATCGGGTAGGGGGAGGCTACACCTTC
CASSQDRVGGGYTF
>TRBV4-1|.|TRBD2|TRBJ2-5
TGCGCCAGCAGCCAAGATCGTGCGGGAGGGCCATACGCGACCCAGTACTTC
CASSQDRAGGPYATQYF
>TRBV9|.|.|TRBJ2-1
TGTGCCAGCAGCGTAGATCCTAGCCTAGGGGATGAGCAGTTCTTC
CASSVDPSLGDEQFF
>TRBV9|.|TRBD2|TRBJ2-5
TGTGCCAGCAGCGGCCTAGCGGGAGACGGGGGCTTCCAAGAGACCCAGTACTTC
CASSGLAGDGGFQETQYF
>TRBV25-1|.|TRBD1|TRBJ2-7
TGTGCCAGCAGTAAATCGGACAGGTTCTCCGAGCAGTACTTC
CASSKSDRFSEQYF
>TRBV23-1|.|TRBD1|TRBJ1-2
TGCGCCAGCAGTCAAACGGGGGACAGTACCGAGAACTATGGCTACACCTTC
CASSQTGDSTENYGYTF